This T cell receptor (beta chain) is from a study of T cell repertoires in cytomegalovirus infection. Study details: CMV epitopes that were recently identified and HLA-C-restricted were used alongside well-studied HLA-B-restricted ones. Both CMV infection and a matching HLA type were indicated by public TCR beta signatures.

Study-level points and caveats: Ex vivo, HLA-C-restricted CMV-specific TCR beta clonotypes prevailed over the rest of the response. Carriers of CMV and the relevant HLA type were discriminated by public TCR beta frequency.

TCRdb re-derived calls from the reads in MiXCR, one entry per CDR3 protein. The profile shows approximately 120,000 distinct CDR3 sequences, about 30% of them singletons. This clonotype was observed many times. Its antigen remains unidentified. Source: CD8+ T cells from cultured PBMCs, taken from culture after CMV antigen stimulation. This clonotype was obtained from a human donor in good health (CMV status not recorded). Some clones in this sample may be carry-over from other donors' samples.

The CDR3 DNA is TGTGCCAGCAGTCCTCCATCCAATGAGCAGTTCTTC. Encoded protein: CASSPPSNEQFF. This sequence joins TRBV7-2 and TRBJ2-1; unclear D gene. The CDR3 runs 12 residues. V lost 6 bases and J 6 bases, leaving 9 bases between the germline ends. Germline CDR1 is SGHTA and CDR2 is FQGNSA.